This T cell receptor (beta chain) was observed in a study of T-cell memory formation after mild COVID-19. TCR alpha and TCR beta cDNA libraries carrying sample barcodes and UMIs were produced by 5'RACE using constant-segment primers. TCRdb passed the 5' RACE reads through MiXCR, listing each CDR3 protein once. The sample consists of some 120,000 distinct CDR3 sequences, about 16% of them appearing once. For this clonotype: What it binds is not known.

The CDR3 is made up of 23 amino acids. Trimming left V 6 bases short and J 1 base short, with 37 bases between. Germline V gene data show CDR1 as MNHEY and CDR2 as SVGEGT. Study-level points and caveats: A balance of CD4 and CD8 characterized clones contracting day 15 to 85, whereas later expanders leaned CD4+. CM and EM subsets held most contracting CD4+ clones; EMRA held CD8+ ones.

This TCR derives from an adult woman who had mild COVID-19 (a few samples of this study predate the infection). Cell type and time point are not known. The chain uses TRBV6-2 or TRBV6-3 and TRBJ2-4; D possibly corresponds to TRBD2 (6 bases). Sequencing was performed on PBMCs or a T cell subset sorted from them (not recorded which). The CDR3 DNA reads TGTGCCAGCAGGAAAAGCGGGCCACCGACCTTAGCGGCTCTTCTTGGGGCCAAAAACATTCAGTACTTC. Translation gives CASRKSGPPTLAALLGAKNIQYF.